The clone carrying this T cell receptor (beta chain) appeared a few times. Its antigen is not known. This CDR3 is built from 17 residues. Deletions cut 8 bases from V and 0 bases from J, with 20 bases between. Germline V gene data show CDR1 as LNHNV and CDR2 as YYDKDF (reference sequence). The data belong to a study of T cell repertoires in cytomegalovirus infection. As for the study in general: CMV infection and matching HLA type were both indicated by public TCR beta signatures.

General observations from the study: Accumulated public TCR beta family frequency recognized individuals carrying CMV together with the relevant HLA. CMV-specific TCR beta clonotypes restricted by HLA-C dominated the ex vivo response.

Using its own MiXCR run on the reads, TCRdb lists one record per CDR3 protein. The sample shows some 150,000 distinct CDR3 sequences, about 6.1% of them seen only once. The origin of this receptor is a human donor in good health (CMV status not recorded). Some clones in this sample may be carry-over from other donors' samples. This chain joins TRBV15 and TRBJ1-3; no reliable D call. Sequencing used PBMCs. CDR3 in DNA: TGTGCCACCGCCGAGGAAGCGGGCCCACTCTCTGGAAACACCATATATTTT. Protein product: CATAEEAGPLSGNTIYF.